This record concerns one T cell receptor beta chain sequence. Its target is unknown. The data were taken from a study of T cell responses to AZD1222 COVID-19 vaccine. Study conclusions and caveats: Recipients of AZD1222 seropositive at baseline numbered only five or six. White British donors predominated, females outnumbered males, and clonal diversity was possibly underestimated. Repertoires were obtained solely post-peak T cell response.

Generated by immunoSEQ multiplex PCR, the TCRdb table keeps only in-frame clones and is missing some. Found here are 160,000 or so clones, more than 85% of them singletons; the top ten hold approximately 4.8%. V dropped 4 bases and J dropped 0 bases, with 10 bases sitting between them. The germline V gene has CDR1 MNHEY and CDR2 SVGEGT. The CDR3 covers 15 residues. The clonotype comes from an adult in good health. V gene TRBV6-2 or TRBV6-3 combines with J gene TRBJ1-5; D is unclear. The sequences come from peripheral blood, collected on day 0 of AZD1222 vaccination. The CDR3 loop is CASSSGLYSNQPQHF. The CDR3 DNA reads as TGTGCCAGCAGTTCGGGGTTGTATAGCAATCAGCCCCAGCATTTT.